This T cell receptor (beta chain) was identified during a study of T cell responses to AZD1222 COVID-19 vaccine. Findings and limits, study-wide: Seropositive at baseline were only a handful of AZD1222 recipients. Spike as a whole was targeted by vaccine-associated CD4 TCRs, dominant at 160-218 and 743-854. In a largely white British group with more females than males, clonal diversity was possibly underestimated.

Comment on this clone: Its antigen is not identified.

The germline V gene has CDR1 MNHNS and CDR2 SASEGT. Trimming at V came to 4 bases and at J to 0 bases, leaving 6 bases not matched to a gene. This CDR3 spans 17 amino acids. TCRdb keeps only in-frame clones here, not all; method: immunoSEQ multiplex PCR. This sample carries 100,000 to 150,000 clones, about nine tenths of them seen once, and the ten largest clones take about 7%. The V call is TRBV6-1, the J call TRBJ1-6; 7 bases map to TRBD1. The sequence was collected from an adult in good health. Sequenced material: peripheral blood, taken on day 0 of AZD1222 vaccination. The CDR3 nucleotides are TGTGCCAGCAGTGGGGGACAGCGTAGCTCCTATAATTCACCCCTCCACTTT. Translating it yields CASSGGQRSSYNSPLHF.